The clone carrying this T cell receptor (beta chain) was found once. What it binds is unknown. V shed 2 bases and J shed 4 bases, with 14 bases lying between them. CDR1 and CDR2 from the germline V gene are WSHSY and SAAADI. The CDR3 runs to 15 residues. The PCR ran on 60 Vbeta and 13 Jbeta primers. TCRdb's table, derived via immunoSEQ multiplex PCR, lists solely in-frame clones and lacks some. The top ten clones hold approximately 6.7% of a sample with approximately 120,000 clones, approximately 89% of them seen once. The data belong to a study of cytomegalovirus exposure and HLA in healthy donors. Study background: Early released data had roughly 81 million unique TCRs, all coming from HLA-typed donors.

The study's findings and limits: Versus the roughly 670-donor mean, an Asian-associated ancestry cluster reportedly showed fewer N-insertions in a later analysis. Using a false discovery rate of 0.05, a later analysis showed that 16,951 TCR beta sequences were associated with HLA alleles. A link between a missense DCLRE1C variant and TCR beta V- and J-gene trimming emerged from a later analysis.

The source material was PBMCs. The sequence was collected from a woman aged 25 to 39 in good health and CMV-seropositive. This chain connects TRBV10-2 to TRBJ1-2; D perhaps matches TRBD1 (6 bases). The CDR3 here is CASSERQGSPYGYTF. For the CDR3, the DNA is TGCGCCAGCAGTGAGCGGCAGGGGAGTCCCTATGGCTACACCTTC.